One TCR beta chain is described in this entry. The germline CDR1 and CDR2 sequences are SGHDT and YYEEEE. The CDR3 extends over 18 amino acids. Losses at the gene ends were 2 bases for V and 1 base for J; bases not matched to a gene: 11. The data were taken from a study of identical twins. TCRdb re-called the 5' RACE reads with MiXCR, one entry per CDR3 protein. The table includes about 470,000 distinct CDR3 sequences, 20% to 25% detected once. The sample was also linked to a second study, of T cells expressing NK-cell markers.

The TCR originated in a woman aged 18-29 years in good health. The sequenced sample consisted of CD4+ T cells sorted from blood. The chain couples TRBV5-6 to TRBJ2-2, with 7 bases lining up with TRBD1. CDR3 amino acids: CASSFRTGQAWNTGELFF. CDR3 DNA: TGTGCCAGCAGCTTCAGGACAGGCCAAGCTTGGAACACCGGGGAGCTGTTTTTT.